The 30 T cell receptor beta chains reported below all come from one sample, sequenced in a study of T cells in Graves' hyperthyroidism and ophthalmopathy. Regions amplified from RNA transcripts were the TCR beta CDR3 regions. Using the HTBI primer set, a first-round RT-PCR was run on the TCR CDR3. One entry per CDR3 protein results from TCRdb running MiXCR on the multiplex PCR reads. This table holds about 98,000 distinct CDR3 sequences, roughly 40% found once. Sequencing was performed on peripheral blood or thyroid tissue (not recorded which). These receptors originate from a young woman with Graves' hyperthyroidism.

The table lists this clonotype with many counts. In DNA form, the CDR3 reads TGTGCCAGCAGCCTCGCAGGGAAGAACACTGAAGCTTTCTTT. Amino acids: CASSLAGKNTEAFF. V usage is TRBV11-2 and J usage is TRBJ1-1, with D perhaps matching TRBD1 (5 bases). Per germline, CDR1 SGHAT and CDR2 FQNNGV. This CDR3 is 14 amino acids long. V was cut by 5 bases and J by 1 base, with 11 bases left in between.

This clonotype was found many times. CDR3 sequence reads: CAWNRDSNYGYTF. In DNA, the CDR3 is TGTGCCTGGAACCGGGACAGTAACTATGGCTACACCTTC. The rearrangement joins TRBV30 to TRBJ1-2; TRBD1 aligns across 7 bases. Germline V gene sequence: CDR1 GTSNPN, CDR2 SVGIG (reference sequence). The CDR3 is made up of 13 amino acids. The J segment lost 1 base and the V segment lost 4 bases, leaving 3 bases of the junction unmatched. Based on the CDR3 plus reference TRBV30 and TRBJ1-2, the full variable domain is SQTIHQWPATLVQPVGSPLSLECTVEGTSNPNLYWYRQAAGRGLQLLFYSVGIGQISSEVPQNLSASRPQDRQFILSSKKLLLSDSGFYLCAWNRDSNYGYTFGSGTRLTVV.

This clonotype was detected ten times or more. CDR3 DNA sequence: TGCAGTACAACACAATCCTACGAGCAGTACTTC. Encoded protein: CSTTQSYEQYF. V and J are TRBV20-1 and TRBJ2-7, with unresolved D. The CDR3 loop spans 11 amino acids. The germline gives CDR1 DFQATT, CDR2 SNEGSKA (reference sequence). Trimming removed 8 bases from V and 1 base from J, with 9 bases in between.

This clonotype has ten or more counts. V gene TRBV28 combines with J gene TRBJ1-1, with unresolved D. The V end was cut by 5 bases, the J end by 5 bases, with 6 bases between. From germline, CDR1 is MDHEN and CDR2 SYDVKM. The CDR3 runs 11 residues. This CDR3 is CASSPDTEAFF. The CDR3 DNA follows: TGTGCCAGCAGTCCTGATACTGAAGCTTTCTTT.

The chain links TRBV28 to TRBJ2-7; D possibly matches TRBD1 or TRBD2 (5 bases each). The ends were cut back, 1 base at V and 2 bases at J, with 15 bases in the middle. The germline CDR1 and CDR2 sequences are MDHEN and SYDVKM. The CDR3 contains 16 residues. The CDR3 here is CASSLSPADKPYEQYF. The DNA for the CDR3 is TGTGCCAGCAGTTTATCCCCAGCGGACAAGCCCTACGAGCAGTACTTC. The whole variable domain, filled in from reference TRBV28 and TRBJ2-7, reads DVKVTQSSRYLVKRTGEKVFLECVQDMDHENMFWYRQDPGLGLRLIYFSYDVKMKEKGDIPEGYSVSREKKERFSLILESASTNQTSMYLCASSLSPADKPYEQYFGPGTRLTVT.

In this sample, this clonotype turned up many times. This sequence joins TRBV6-6 and TRBJ1-1; 8 bases match TRBD1. CDR3 length: 15 amino acids. V lost 6 bases, J lost 6 bases, and 12 bases stayed unmatched. Germline V lookup: CDR1 MNHNY, CDR2 SVGAGI (reference sequence). CDR3 coding DNA: TGTGCCAGCAGGGGCGCGGGACAGGCGAGATCTGAAGCTTTCTTT. Its translation is CASRGAGQARSEAFF.

This clonotype was picked up many times. The V and J genes are TRBV5-1 and TRBJ1-1; no reliable D call. The CDR3 loop spans 13 amino acids. Germline values: CDR1 SGHRS, CDR2 YFSETQ. Trimming pared 4 bases from V and 0 bases from J, leaving 7 bases between. The CDR3 here is CASSPQMNTEAFF. Here the CDR3 DNA reads TGCGCCAGCAGCCCCCAAATGAACACTGAAGCTTTCTTT.

Ten or more counts support this clonotype. The CDR3 nucleotides read TGTGCCAGCAGCTTAGTAGCGGGTTTCGATGTGAACACTGAAGCTTTCTTT. It encodes CASSLVAGFDVNTEAFF. V and J are TRBV7-9 and TRBJ1-1; D uncertain. The CDR3 loop spans 17 amino acids. The germline V and J ends were trimmed by 1 base and 0 bases, with 15 bases remaining between them. CDR1 and CDR2 from the germline V gene are SEHNR and FQNEAQ (reference sequence).

This clonotype appeared many times. The J gene is TRBJ1-6, the V gene TRBV7-2; no definite D call. Germline V CDR1 and CDR2: SGHTA, FQGNSA. V shed 4 bases and J shed 8 bases, with 3 bases lying between them. CDR3 length: 11 amino acids. The CDR3, as DNA: TGTGCCAGCAGCTCTCATTCACCCCTCCACTTT. Encoded protein: CASSSHSPLHF.

The sample holds a few counts of this clonotype. The chain employs TRBV7-3 and TRBJ2-5; 8 bases map to TRBD2. Germline loops: CDR1 SGHTA, CDR2 FQGTGA. This CDR3 comprises 14 residues. Trimming took 3 bases from V and 4 from J; bases not matched to a gene: 4. Written as DNA, the CDR3 is TGTGCCAGCAGCTTCGGACTAGCCGGAGAGACCCAGTACTTC. Translating it yields CASSFGLAGETQYF.

Concerning this clonotype: A much larger clone sits a single nucleotide away, making a read error possible. The chain recombines TRBV10-3 with TRBJ1-1; D is uncertain. Trimming took off 10 bases at V and 4 bases at J, with 22 bases between the two ends. The CDR3 length is 15 residues. Per germline, CDR1 ENHRY and CDR2 SYGVKD. CDR3 amino acids: CASSSPHAITTEAFF. The DNA for the CDR3 is TGTGCCAGCAGCTCGCCCCACGCGATAACCACTGAAGCTTTCTTT.

This clonotype showed up many times. The chain couples TRBV7-6 to TRBJ1-5, with D hard to call. The CDR3 spans 13 residues. The germline CDR1 and CDR2 sequences are SGHVS and FNYEAQ. V shed 2 bases and J shed 1 base, with 3 bases lying between them. In DNA form, the CDR3 reads TGTGCCAGCAGCTTATGGAGCAATCAGCCCCAGCATTTT. It is translated as CASSLWSNQPQHF.

There are many counts of this clonotype. This chain connects TRBV24-1 to TRBJ1-5, with TRBD1 as a possible D gene (5 bases). The V gene lost 5 bases and the J gene lost 5 bases, with 12 bases spanning the gap. The CDR3 loop spans 14 amino acids. Germline values: CDR1 KGHDR, CDR2 SFDVKD. The DNA for the CDR3 is TGTGCCACCAGTGGGTCAGGGTGGGATCAGCCCCAGCATTTT. It yields the protein CATSGSGWDQPQHF.

There are many counts of this clonotype. V is TRBV29-1 and J is TRBJ1-1; D gene unclear. V was trimmed by 5 bases and J by 1 base, leaving 8 bases between them. This CDR3 contains 12 residues. CDR1 is SQVTM, CDR2 ANQGSEA, per germline. Here the CDR3 DNA reads TGCAGCGTTTCTTCTGGGAACACTGAAGCTTTCTTT. The encoded protein is CSVSSGNTEAFF.

At least ten counts were recorded for this clonotype. This chain joins TRBV6-1 and TRBJ2-2; perhaps TRBD2 as D (5 bases). Germline V lookup: CDR1 MNHNS, CDR2 SASEGT. V was cut by 3 bases and J by 5 bases, with 7 bases left in between. The CDR3 is 13 amino acids. The CDR3 sequence: CASSEGRTGELFF. The CDR3 coding sequence is TGTGCCAGCAGTGAGGGGAGAACCGGGGAGCTGTTTTTT.

With respect to this clonotype: At one boundary the junction diverges from the germline segment, which might be a read error. The chain couples TRBV14 to TRBJ2-6, with D uncertain. The CDR3 is 10 residues long. Looked up from germline, CDR1 is SGHDN and CDR2 is FVKESK. DNA of the CDR3: TGTGCCAGCAGGGCCTACGTCCTGACTTTC. Translating it yields CASRAYVLTF. The full variable domain, with the rest looked up from reference TRBV14 and TRBJ2-6, is EAGVTQFPSHSVIEKGQTVTLRCDPISGHDNLYWYRRVMGKEIKFLLHFVKESKQDESGMPNNRFLAERTGGTYSTLKVQPAELEDSGVYFCASRAYVLTFGAGSRLTVL.

There are many counts of this clonotype. The rearrangement uses TRBV4-1 and TRBJ2-2; D gene ambiguous. Germline values: CDR1 MGHRA, CDR2 YSYEKL. Trimming stripped 1 base from V and 6 bases from J, with 6 bases between. This CDR3 comprises 13 residues. The CDR3 DNA follows: TGCGCCAGCAGCCAAGGTCTGTCCGGGGAGCTGTTTTTT. Residues: CASSQGLSGELFF.

On this clonotype itself: The junction does not match germline at one end; this may be a read error. This chain links TRBV2 with TRBJ1-5; D remains ambiguous. CDR3 length: 15 amino acids. CDR1 and CDR2 from the germline V gene are SNHLY and FYNNEI. CDR3 amino acids: CASSEDSPGRIAQHF. The CDR3 DNA follows: TGTGCCAGCAGCGAAGACTCTCCCGGACGTATCGCCCAGCATTTT.

Here the CDR3 DNA reads TGTGCCAGCAGCTCATCTCAGTCGAACACTGAAGCTTTCTTT. This gives the protein CASSSSQSNTEAFF. This rearrangement joins TRBV13 to TRBJ1-1; no definite D call. The CDR3 totals 14 residues. Germline lookup yields CDR1 PRHDT and CDR2 FYEKMQ (reference sequence). V was shortened by 4 bases and J by 1 base, with 10 bases between the two germline ends.

On this clonotype itself: This may stem from a read error, because a much larger clone lies one nucleotide away. The chain recombines TRBV7-9 with TRBJ2-3; D not resolved. The CDR3 is 12 residues long. V lost 1 base, J lost 6 bases, and 5 bases lay in between. Per the germline V gene, CDR1 is SEHNR and CDR2 is FQNEAQ (reference sequence). CDR3 in amino acids: CASSLGVDTQYF. The CDR3 DNA reads as TGTGCCAGCAGCTTAGGGGTGGATACGCAGTATTTT. Looking up the rest from reference TRBV7-9 and TRBJ2-3 gives the full variable domain: DTGVSQNPRHKITKRGQNVTFRCDPISEHNRLYWYRQTLGQGPEFLTYFQNEAQLEKSRLLSDRFSAERPKGSFSTLEIQRTEQGDSAMYLCASSLGVDTQYFGPGTRLTVL.

The rearrangement uses TRBV7-2 and TRBJ1-5; no clear D gene. The germline gives CDR1 SGHTA, CDR2 FQGNSA. The CDR3 runs to 15 residues. V gave up 1 base and J gave up 1 base, with 8 bases separating them. The CDR3 here is CASSLDPRSNQPQHF. The CDR3 DNA reads as TGTGCCAGCAGCTTAGATCCGCGGAGCAATCAGCCCCAGCATTTT.

This chain links TRBV15 with TRBJ1-1; no definite D call. CDR3 size: 14 residues. Germline V gene sequence: CDR1 LNHNV, CDR2 YYDKDF (reference sequence). V lost 3 bases to trimming and J lost 3 bases, with 11 bases between them. The DNA of the CDR3 is TGTGCCACCAGCAGCGATCCCTGGCACACTGAAGCTTTCTTT. Amino acids: CATSSDPWHTEAFF.

This clonotype was seen repeatedly, ten times or more. V and J are TRBV12-3 or TRBV12-4 and TRBJ1-4; D is unresolved. The CDR3 is made up of 14 amino acids. V lost 3 bases, J lost 5 bases, and 10 bases lay in between. CDR3 sequence reads: CASSLKLTNEKLFF. The CDR3 coding sequence is TGTGCCAGCAGTTTGAAGTTGACGAATGAAAAACTGTTTTTT.

This clonotype has at least ten counts. The chain has TRBV12-3 or TRBV12-4 and TRBJ1-1; D is perhaps TRBD1 (5 bases). Trimming took off 6 bases at V and 4 bases at J, with 9 bases between the two ends. The CDR3 is 12 amino acids. CDR3 nucleotide sequence: TGTGCCAGCAGCCTCAGGGTCACTGAAGCTTTCTTT. It codes for CASSLRVTEAFF.

This clonotype was counted many times. The chain employs TRBV12-3 or TRBV12-4 and TRBJ2-2; TRBD2 matches at 13 bases. The CDR3 contains 21 residues. V lost 0 bases and J lost 5; bases outside the gene matches: 15. DNA of the CDR3: TGTGCCAGCAGTTTAGCGCTCCCGGGACTAGCGGGAATAGCTCATACCGGGGAGCTGTTTTTT. It specifies CASSLALPGLAGIAHTGELFF.

Ten or more counts support this clonotype. The rearrangement uses TRBV20-1 and TRBJ2-5; D unclear. Germline CDR1 reads DFQATT; CDR2 reads SNEGSKA (reference sequence). The germline V and J ends were trimmed by 4 bases and 7 bases, with 16 bases remaining between them. The CDR3 is 13 residues long. CDR3 amino acids: CSAKGVAVGTQYF. The CDR3 bases are TGCAGTGCTAAAGGCGTGGCGGTAGGGACCCAGTACTTC.

V and J are TRBV12-3 or TRBV12-4 and TRBJ1-4, with TRBD1 matching 8 bases. Trimming removed 6 bases from V and 8 bases from J; junction bases left unmatched: 8. The CDR3 covers 14 residues. CDR3 amino acids: CASRDDRGGEKLFF. In DNA form, the CDR3 reads TGTGCCAGCAGGGACGACAGGGGTGGAGAAAAACTGTTTTTT.

This clonotype was counted many times. The genes are TRBV10-3 and TRBJ1-3; D ambiguous. Germline values: CDR1 ENHRY, CDR2 SYGVKD. With 4 bases removed from V and 2 bases from J, the gap between germline ends came to 12 bases. The CDR3 sequence is 15 residues long. The DNA of the CDR3 is TGTGCCATCAGTGGAACGGGGTTTACTGGAAACACCATATATTTT. Residues: CAISGTGFTGNTIYF.

This clonotype appeared a few times. The chain employs TRBV20-1 and TRBJ2-5; 7 nucleotides agree with TRBD1. The CDR3 has 13 amino acids. V lost 5 bases, J lost 0 bases, and 3 bases stayed unmatched. CDR1 DFQATT and CDR2 SNEGSKA come from the germline V gene (reference sequence). CDR3 sequence (DNA): TGCAGTGCTGTAAGGGGGCACCAAGAGACCCAGTACTTC. It is translated as CSAVRGHQETQYF.

This clonotype has a handful of counts. The chain has TRBV30 and TRBJ1-5; 7 nucleotides align to TRBD1. This CDR3 is built from 14 residues. V dropped 5 bases and J dropped 2; count of bases not matched to a gene: 6. The germline CDR1 and CDR2 sequences are GTSNPN and SVGIG (reference sequence). The DNA of the CDR3 is TGTGCCTGGTCGCAAGACAGGGGCAATCAGCCCCAGCATTTT. This translates into CAWSQDRGNQPQHF.